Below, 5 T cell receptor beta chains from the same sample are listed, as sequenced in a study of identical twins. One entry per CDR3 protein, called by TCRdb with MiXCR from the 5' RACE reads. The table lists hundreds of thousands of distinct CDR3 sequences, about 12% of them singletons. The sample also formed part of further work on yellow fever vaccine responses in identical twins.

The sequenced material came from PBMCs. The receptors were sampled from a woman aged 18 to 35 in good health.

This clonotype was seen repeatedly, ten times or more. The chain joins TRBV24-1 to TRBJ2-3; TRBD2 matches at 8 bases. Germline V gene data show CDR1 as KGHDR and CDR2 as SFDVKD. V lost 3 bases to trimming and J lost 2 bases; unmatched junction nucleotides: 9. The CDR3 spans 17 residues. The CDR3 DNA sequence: TGTGCCACCAGTGATCTCGGTAGCGGGGCCCTCACAGATACGCAGTATTTT. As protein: CATSDLGSGALTDTQYF.

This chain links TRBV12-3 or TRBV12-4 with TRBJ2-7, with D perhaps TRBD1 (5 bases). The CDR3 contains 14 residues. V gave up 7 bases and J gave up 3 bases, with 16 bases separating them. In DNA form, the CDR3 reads TGTGCCAGCACCGACAGATACGGAAACTACGAGCAGTACTTC. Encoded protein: CASTDRYGNYEQYF.

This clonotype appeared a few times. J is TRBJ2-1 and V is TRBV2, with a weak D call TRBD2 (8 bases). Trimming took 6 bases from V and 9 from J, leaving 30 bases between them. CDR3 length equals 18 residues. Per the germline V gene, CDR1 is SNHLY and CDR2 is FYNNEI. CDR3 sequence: CASSDQGVRREAGLEQFF. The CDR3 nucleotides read TGTGCCAGCAGCGACCAGGGGGTGAGGCGGGAGGCCGGTCTTGAGCAGTTCTTC.

The DNA for the CDR3 is TGCGCCAGCAGCCAAGAAGCAGCGGGGGGGGATGGCTACACCTTC. It codes for CASSQEAAGGDGYTF. The V and J genes are TRBV4-1 and TRBJ1-2; possibly TRBD1 for D (5 bases). Germline loops: CDR1 MGHRA, CDR2 YSYEKL. This CDR3 is 15 amino acids long. Between the trimmed V and J ends, which lost 0 bases and 6 bases, there was a span of 14 bases.

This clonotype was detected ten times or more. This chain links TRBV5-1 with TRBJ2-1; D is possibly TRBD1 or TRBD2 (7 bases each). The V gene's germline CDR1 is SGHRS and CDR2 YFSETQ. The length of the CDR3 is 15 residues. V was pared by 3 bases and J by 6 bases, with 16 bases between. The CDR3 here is CASSSSGGVINEQFF. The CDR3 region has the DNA TGCGCCAGCAGCTCCTCAGGGGGGGTAATCAATGAGCAGTTCTTC. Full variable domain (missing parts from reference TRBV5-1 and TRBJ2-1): KAGVTQTPRYLIKTRGQQVTLSCSPISGHRSVSWYQQTPGQGLQFLFEYFSETQRNKGNFPGRFSGRQFSNSRSEMNVSTLELGDSALYLCASSSSGGVINEQFFGPGTRLTVL.